This T cell receptor beta chain derives from a study of cytomegalovirus exposure and HLA in healthy donors. Study-wide results and limits: Sequencing artifact likely explains a cluster of highly shared sequence variants.

This clone was seen a single time. Its specificity is unknown. 60 Vbeta and 13 Jbeta primers were used in PCR. Sequenced by immunoSEQ multiplex PCR; TCRdb stores in-frame clones only, minus some. The sample holds around 92,000 clones, 75% to 85% seen once. The clonotype comes from a man aged 18 to 29 in good health and CMV-seronegative. Sequenced material: PBMCs.

CDR3 nucleotide sequence: TGTGCCAGCAGTTACAGCTGGGGAGGCCAAGAGACCCAGTACTTC. This codes for CASSYSWGGQETQYF. This chain joins TRBV6-5 and TRBJ2-5, with D tentatively TRBD2 (6 bases). The CDR3 sequence is 15 residues long. Between the trimmed V and J ends, which lost 2 bases and 1 base, there was a span of 11 bases. Germline CDR1 and CDR2: MNHEY and SVGAGI.